A selection of T cell receptor beta chains follows, all from one sample in a study of shared clonotypes between healthy human individuals. TCRdb's copy holds only in-frame clones and misses some; the assay was immunoSEQ multiplex PCR. The data contain some 2.3 million clones, more than 85% of them singletons. The sequencing sample was made of naive CD4+ T cells from PBMCs. These receptors came from a man aged 18 to 30 in good health. Some clones in this sample may be carry-over from other donors' samples. Both conserved end residues are part of each CDR3. Fields, in order: J gene, D gene, clone size, V gene, CDR3 protein, CDR3 DNA. D genes are given only for firm matches. A clone size is listed for some rows: how often the clone was seen (once, few, many), or a class if it is expanded.

TRBJ2-7,.,.,TRBV6-5,CASSYRDRGIYEQYF,TGTGCCAGCAGTTACCGGGACCGGGGAATTTACGAGCAGTACTTC
TRBJ1-1,TRBD1,.,TRBV4-1,CASSRGTGYSEAFF,TGCGCCAGCAGCCGTGGGACAGGCTATTCGGAAGCTTTCTTT
TRBJ1-5,TRBD1,.,TRBV6-6,CASSQTGSVQPQHF,TGTGCCAGCAGCCAGACAGGGTCGGTTCAGCCCCAGCATTTT
TRBJ2-2,TRBD2,.,TRBV29-1,CSVAGLVPGELFF,TGCAGCGTTGCCGGACTAGTCCCCGGGGAGCTGTTTTTT
TRBJ1-5,.,.,TRBV7-9,CASSLGFGDVQPQHF,TGTGCCAGCAGCTTAGGTTTCGGGGACGTCCAGCCCCAGCATTTT
TRBJ2-2,.,once,TRBV18,CASSRTQGNTGELFF,TGTGCCAGCTCACGCACACAGGGGAACACCGGGGAGCTGTTTTTT
TRBJ2-2,TRBD2,once,TRBV4-1,CASSQVGRERNTGELFF,TGCGCCAGCAGCCAAGTGGGGCGGGAGAGAAACACCGGGGAGCTGTTTTTT
TRBJ1-5,TRBD1,.,TRBV30,CAWSVGQGRNQPQHF,TGTGCCTGGAGCGTGGGACAGGGACGTAATCAGCCCCAGCATTTT
TRBJ2-2,TRBD2,.,TRBV5-1,CASSPGTSGSLTGELFF,TGCGCCAGCAGCCCCGGGACTAGCGGGAGTCTCACCGGGGAGCTGTTTTTT
TRBJ2-1,TRBD2,.,TRBV7-3,CASSPRGGTSLNEQFF,TGTGCCAGCAGCCCCCGCGGAGGGACTAGCCTGAATGAGCAGTTCTTC
TRBJ2-5,TRBD1,.,TRBV13,CASSTRTGSVETQYF,TGTGCCAGCAGCACTCGGACAGGATCTGTGGAGACCCAGTACTTC
TRBJ1-1,.,few,TRBV29-1,CSVEPLRNTEAFF,TGCAGCGTTGAACCGCTCCGGAACACTGAAGCTTTCTTT
TRBJ2-1,TRBD1,.,TRBV5-1,CASSLGQGPYNEQFF,TGCGCCAGCAGCTTGGGACAGGGCCCCTACAATGAGCAGTTCTTC
TRBJ1-1,.,.,TRBV6-7,CASSYPRNRDLNTEAFF,TGTGCCAGCAGTTACCCGAGAAACAGGGACCTGAACACTGAAGCTTTCTTT
TRBJ2-2,.,.,TRBV7-8,CASSLVGGGNTGELFF,TGTGCCAGCAGCTTAGTCGGGGGAGGGAACACCGGGGAGCTGTTTTTT
TRBJ1-5,TRBD1,.,TRBV19,CASSTFSGQLSNQPQHF,TGTGCCAGTAGTACCTTCTCGGGACAGCTTAGCAATCAGCCCCAGCATTTT
TRBJ1-1,.,few,TRBV29-1,CSVGGRMNTEAFF,TGCAGCGTTGGGGGACGAATGAACACTGAAGCTTTCTTT
TRBJ2-2,.,.,TRBV7-2,CATVAHRGTGELFF,TGTGCCACCGTAGCCCACCGTGGCACCGGGGAGCTGTTTTTT
TRBJ2-1,TRBD2,once,TRBV5-1,CASNPLAGVSHEQFF,TGCGCCAGCAACCCCCTAGCGGGAGTTTCCCATGAGCAGTTCTTC
TRBJ2-2,TRBD2,.,TRBV16,CASSQFTGGNTGELFF,TGTGCCAGCAGCCAATTTACGGGAGGGAACACCGGGGAGCTGTTTTTT
TRBJ2-7,.,.,TRBV27,CASSPRPTHYEQYF,TGTGCCAGCAGTCCGCGCCCCACCCACTACGAGCAGTACTTC
TRBJ2-5,.,few,TRBV7-3,CASSLLGLGTQYF,TGTGCCAGCAGCTTACTAGGACTTGGGACCCAGTACTTC
TRBJ2-2,.,.,TRBV7-3,CASGAFNTGELFF,TGTGCCAGCGGGGCGTTTAACACCGGGGAGCTGTTTTTT
TRBJ2-6,.,.,TRBV5-1,CASRPQRSGANVLTF,TGCGCCAGTAGACCCCAACGGTCCGGGGCCAACGTCCTGACTTTC
TRBJ2-7,.,.,TRBV18,CASSGGGAGDEQYF,TGTGCCAGCTCAGGCGGGGGCGCCGGCGACGAGCAGTACTTC